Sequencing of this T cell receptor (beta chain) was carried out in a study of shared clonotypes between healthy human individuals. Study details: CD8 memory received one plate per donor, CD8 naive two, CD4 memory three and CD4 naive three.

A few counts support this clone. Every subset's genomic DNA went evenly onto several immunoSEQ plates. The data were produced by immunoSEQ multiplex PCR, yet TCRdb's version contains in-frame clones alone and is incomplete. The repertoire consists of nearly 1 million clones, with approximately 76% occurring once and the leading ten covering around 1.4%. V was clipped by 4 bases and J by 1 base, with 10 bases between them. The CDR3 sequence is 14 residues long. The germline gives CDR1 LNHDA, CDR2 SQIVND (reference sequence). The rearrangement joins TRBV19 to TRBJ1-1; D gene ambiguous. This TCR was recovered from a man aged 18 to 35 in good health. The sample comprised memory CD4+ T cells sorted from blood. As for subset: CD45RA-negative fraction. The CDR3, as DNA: TGTGCCAGTAGTACGGACTCAGCGAACACTGAAGCTTTCTTT. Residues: CASSTDSANTEAFF.